The source of this T cell receptor (beta chain) is a study of blood T cell repertoires in COVID-19. Study at large: Both acute and convalescent COVID-19 samples were obtained from the United States, Italy and Spain.

The germline gives CDR1 SGHNT, CDR2 YENEEA. V lost 0 bases and J 3 bases, leaving 4 bases between the germline ends. This CDR3 contains 13 residues. Original data processing: For nucleated cells, counts were estimated from reference gene primer amplification. Profiling relied on immunoSEQ multiplex PCR, and the TCRdb table lists in-frame clones only, not all of them. D and trimming come from the DNA, and the V and J calls and clone size come from that table. This sample yields 250,000 or so clones, of which roughly 80% are seen a single time; roughly 3.1% belongs to the top ten. This clone was detected once. Participant age was about 18 to 89 years, and participants resided in roughly 24 US areas. Symptom resolution, clearance, or two negative PCRs marked donors in Cohort 3 as recovered.

The specimen was PBMCs or T cells enriched from blood (not recorded which). The TCR was taken from a man between 45 and 60 years old who had recovered from COVID-19. The chain carries TRBV11-3 and TRBJ2-3, with unresolved D. CDR3 protein: CASSLDPTDTQYF. The DNA of the CDR3 is TGTGCCAGCAGCTTAGATCCGACAGATACGCAGTATTTT.